This entry lists 18 T cell receptor beta chains sequenced from one sample in a study of PD-1 blockade in classical Hodgkin lymphoma. Each patient's relapse followed autologous stem cell transplantation, and brentuximab vedotin exposure varied. The repertoire was sequenced with immunoSEQ multiplex PCR; TCRdb's copy has only in-frame clones and lacks some. The table has approximately 1,100 clones, approximately 90% seen once. The specimen was peripheral blood mononuclear cells (PBMCs), collected at baseline. The receptor set was obtained from a human donor with classical Hodgkin lymphoma.

The V gene is TRBV6-5, the J gene TRBJ2-5; TRBD2 agrees at 9 bases. This CDR3 is 14 amino acids long. The ends lost 6 bases at V and 3 bases at J; junction bases unmatched: 5. CDR1 and CDR2 (germline): MNHEY, SVGAGI. The CDR3 spells CASSLSGGKETQYF. CDR3 coding DNA: TGTGCCAGCAGCCTAAGCGGGGGGAAAGAGACCCAGTACTTC.

This clone was seen more than once but under ten times. The rearrangement links TRBV4-1 to TRBJ1-2; the match to TRBD1 covers 7 bases. The CDR3 spans 14 residues. V was pared by 3 bases and J by 8 bases, with 9 bases of the junction left unmatched. Germline lookup yields CDR1 MGHRA and CDR2 YSYEKL. The CDR3 nucleotides read TGCGCCAGCAGCCACGCCCGGCAGGGGGGCGGCTACACCTTC. Residues: CASSHARQGGGYTF.

In this sample, this clone turned up a few times. The chain joins TRBV5-6 to TRBJ2-7; D is tentatively TRBD1 or TRBD2 (5 bases each). The V and J ends lost 4 bases and 2 bases respectively, with 13 bases between them. From germline, CDR1 is SGHDT and CDR2 YYEEEE. This CDR3 has 14 residues. The CDR3 sequence is CASSLGVGAYEQYV. CDR3 sequence (DNA): TGTGCCAGCAGCCTGGGGGTGGGAGCCTACGAGCAGTACGTC.

V gene TRBV6-5 combines with J gene TRBJ2-3; D unresolved. V was cut by 3 bases and J by 0 bases, with 10 bases left in between. The CDR3 extends over 15 amino acids. CDR1 and CDR2 from the germline V gene are MNHEY and SVGAGI. The DNA for the CDR3 is TGTGCCAGCAGTTATTCGTACCCCAGCACAGATACGCAGTATTTT. It is translated as CASSYSYPSTDTQYF.

This chain uses TRBV29-1 with TRBJ2-1, with 10 positions matching TRBD1. Trimming at V came to 6 bases and at J to 7 bases, leaving 6 bases not matched to a gene. The CDR3 has 13 amino acids. Germline values: CDR1 SQVTM, CDR2 ANQGSEA. CDR3 coding DNA: TGCAGCGTGGAACGGGACAGGGGTAATGAGCAGTTCTTC. Translating it yields CSVERDRGNEQFF.

The chain recombines TRBV29-1 with TRBJ1-2; weak D call: TRBD1 (5 bases). The length of the CDR3 is 12 residues. Germline V gives CDR1 SQVTM, CDR2 ANQGSEA. Trimming stripped 7 bases from V and 4 bases from J, with 13 bases between. CDR3 in DNA: TGCAGCGCCGGTGGGGCTACCTATGGCTACACCTTC. As protein: CSAGGATYGYTF.

The table lists this clone with a count of one. The chain combines TRBV15 with TRBJ2-3; 9 bases are a match to TRBD2. V lost 1 base, J lost 6 bases, and 5 bases stayed unmatched. The germline V gene encodes CDR1 LNHNV and CDR2 YYDKDF (reference sequence). This CDR3 contains 15 residues. The CDR3 DNA follows: TGTGCCACCAGCAGAGGGGCCAGCGGGGGGGATACGCAGTATTTT. This codes for CATSRGASGGDTQYF.

This rearrangement joins TRBV6-1 to TRBJ2-3; 7 bases fit TRBD2. Germline V gene data show CDR1 as MNHNS and CDR2 as SASEGT. Germline trimming cut 1 base from V and 9 bases from J; bases unmatched to any gene: 10. The CDR3 totals 15 residues. The CDR3 is CASSEGGGTPVTQYF. The CDR3 DNA sequence: TGTGCCAGCAGTGAAGGGGGGGGTACTCCCGTCACGCAGTATTTT.

This chain links TRBV7-2 with TRBJ1-4; no reliable D call. The ends were cut back, 7 bases at V and 8 bases at J, with 20 bases in the middle. This CDR3 is 15 amino acids long. Germline V lookup: CDR1 SGHTA, CDR2 FQGNSA. In DNA form, the CDR3 reads TGTGCCAGCAACCTCCTTTACCGGGATGAAGAAAAACTGTTTTTT. Amino acid sequence: CASNLLYRDEEKLFF.

V and J are TRBV6-6 and TRBJ2-3, with a tentative D call TRBD2 (5 bases). Per germline, CDR1 MNHNY and CDR2 SVGAGI (reference sequence). Trimming took 1 base from V and 1 from J, leaving 9 bases between them. The CDR3 loop spans 15 amino acids. The CDR3 bases are TGTGCCAGCAGTTACTTTGGGAGCGGCACAGATACGCAGTATTTT. Residues: CASSYFGSGTDTQYF.

The J gene is TRBJ2-4, the V gene TRBV29-1, with D perhaps TRBD1 (5 bases). The V gene lost 0 bases and the J gene lost 6 bases, with 6 bases spanning the gap. Germline CDR1 and CDR2: SQVTM and ANQGSEA. This CDR3 comprises 12 residues. The CDR3 protein is CSVEDRGNIQYF. The CDR3 DNA reads as TGCAGCGTTGAAGATAGGGGAAACATTCAGTACTTC.

The chain has TRBV20-1 and TRBJ2-3; D unresolved. The CDR3 length is 10 residues. Germline CDR1 and CDR2: DFQATT and SNEGSKA (reference sequence). The germline V and J ends were trimmed by 7 bases and 6 bases, with 8 bases remaining between them. For the CDR3, the DNA is TGCAGTGTCGCGCGGGATACGCAGTATTTT. As protein: CSVARDTQYF.

The CDR3 DNA is TGTGCCAGCAGACCTCAAAGGACAGGCCTATCACCCCTCCACTTT. It translates to CASRPQRTGLSPLHF. The V call is TRBV6-5, the J call TRBJ1-6; 7 bases line up with TRBD1. V was pared by 6 bases and J by 10 bases, with 12 bases of the junction left unmatched. CDR1 MNHEY and CDR2 SVGAGI come from the germline V gene. CDR3 size: 15 residues.

The chain uses TRBV5-1 and TRBJ1-2, with D unresolved. This CDR3 has 11 amino acids. The V gene's germline CDR1 is SGHRS and CDR2 YFSETQ. V was trimmed by 4 bases and J by 8 bases, leaving 9 bases between them. The CDR3 is CASSGKGGYTF. The CDR3 coding sequence is TGCGCCAGCAGCGGTAAAGGAGGCTACACCTTC.

The V call is TRBV7-9, the J call TRBJ2-5, with TRBD2 matching 13 bases. Germline CDR1 is SEHNR and CDR2 is FQNEAQ (reference sequence). The J segment lost 1 base and the V segment lost 5 bases, leaving 10 bases of the junction unmatched. The length of the CDR3 is 18 residues. DNA for the CDR3: TGTGCCAGCAGCCCAATCCGGACTAGCGGGGGATTCCAAGAGACCCAGTACTTC. The encoded protein is CASSPIRTSGGFQETQYF.

V usage is TRBV6-6 and J usage is TRBJ2-1; 9 bases are a match to TRBD1. Trimming took 4 bases from V and 7 from J; bases not matched to a gene: 8. The CDR3 extends over 15 amino acids. Germline V gene sequence: CDR1 MNHNY, CDR2 SVGAGI (reference sequence). The CDR3 nucleotides are TGTGCCAGCAGTTTGGACAGGGGCCCACGAAATGAGCAGTTCTTC. Translating it yields CASSLDRGPRNEQFF.

The chain carries TRBV6-1 and TRBJ1-2, with D perhaps matching TRBD1 (6 bases). The germline gives CDR1 MNHNS, CDR2 SASEGT. Trimming removed 6 bases at V and 8 bases at J, with 19 bases between. CDR3 size: 14 residues. CDR3: CASRTGSWVDGYTF. CDR3 sequence (DNA): TGTGCCAGCAGGACAGGTAGTTGGGTCGACGGCTACACCTTC.

The chain uses TRBV7-8 and TRBJ2-2, with no clear D. Trimming took 4 bases from V and 1 from J, leaving 7 bases between them. Germline V CDR1 and CDR2: SGHVS, FQNEAQ. The CDR3 has 14 amino acids. This chain's CDR3 is CASSSNRNTGELFF. CDR3 DNA sequence: TGTGCCAGCAGCTCTAACAGGAACACCGGGGAGCTGTTTTTT.